One sample yielded the 12 T cell receptor beta chains listed below, sequenced in a study of blood T cell repertoires in COVID-19 (dated by TCRdb to 2019 to 2021). The method was the immunoSEQ multiplex PCR assay. The clones in this table, taken by TCRdb from immuneACCESS, are in-frame only. Not every clone is retained; where verified, under half of the shortfall comes from an unresolved V gene, and the cause of the rest is unknown. This sample is represented by some 200,000 clones; 85% to 90% of them were singletons. Of the sample, about 0.95% is held by the ten largest clones. The sample was peripheral blood. These receptor sequences come from a young woman who had recovered from COVID-19.

Notes on this clone: A junction boundary mismatches the germline segment, possibly from a read error. The chain recombines TRBV2 with TRBJ1-1, with 9 nucleotides matching TRBD1. CDR1 is SNHLY, CDR2 FYNNEI, per germline. The CDR3 length is 12 residues. CDR3 in DNA: TGTGCCCGCAGACAGGGGGGGACTGAAGCTTTCTTT. It encodes CARRQGGTEAFF.

Comments on this clone: This CDR3 is also generated by other DNA sequences in the sample. This chain connects TRBV19 to TRBJ1-1; D is unresolved. Germline V gene sequence: CDR1 LNHDA, CDR2 SQIVND (reference sequence). The germline V and J ends were trimmed by 3 bases and 1 base, with 6 bases remaining between them. CDR3 length equals 13 residues. This chain's CDR3 is CASSIGGNTEAFF. CDR3 coding DNA: TGTGCCAGTAGTATCGGCGGGAACACTGAAGCTTTCTTT.

This clone was seen once. This chain links TRBV15 with TRBJ2-3; TRBD2 matches at 9 bases. This CDR3 region has 15 residues. Germline-derived CDR1 and CDR2 are LNHNV and YYDKDF (reference sequence). Trimming at V came to 7 bases and at J to 2 bases, leaving 7 bases not matched to a gene. The CDR3 region is CATKAGGMYTDTQYF. As DNA, the CDR3 is TGTGCCACCAAGGCGGGAGGGATGTACACAGATACGCAGTATTTT.

This sequence joins TRBV7-8 and TRBJ2-2; perhaps TRBD2 as D (5 bases). The CDR3 totals 14 residues. Trimming took off 3 bases at V and 5 bases at J, with 10 bases between the two ends. The germline V gene has CDR1 SGHVS and CDR2 FQNEAQ. The CDR3 DNA is TGTGCCAGCAGCTTGGTGGGGAGTACCGGGGAGCTGTTTTTT. This gives the protein CASSLVGSTGELFF.

V and J are TRBV6-2 or TRBV6-3 and TRBJ1-4, with D unresolved. Trimming left V 0 bases short and J 5 bases short, with 10 bases between. This CDR3 has 15 amino acids. Looked up from germline, CDR1 is MNHEY and CDR2 is SVGEGT. The CDR3 is CASSYSGGFNEKLFF. Here the CDR3 DNA reads TGTGCCAGCAGTTACTCGGGAGGCTTCAATGAAAAACTGTTTTTT.

This chain joins TRBV7-9 and TRBJ1-3; perhaps TRBD1 as D (6 bases). Per the germline V gene, CDR1 is SEHNR and CDR2 is FQNEAQ (reference sequence). The CDR3 consists of 14 residues. The V and J ends lost 4 bases and 1 base respectively, with 8 bases between them. DNA for the CDR3: TGTGCCAGCAGCTCAGACAGGTCTGGAAACACCATATATTTT. The encoded protein is CASSSDRSGNTIYF.

V gene TRBV30 combines with J gene TRBJ2-3; 10 bases match TRBD2. J was trimmed by 8 bases and V by 1 base; bases with no gene match: 12. This CDR3 contains 16 residues. Germline CDR1 reads GTSNPN; CDR2 reads SVGIG (reference sequence). CDR3: CAWSGETSGSQGTQYF. The CDR3 nucleotides read TGTGCCTGGAGTGGAGAGACTAGCGGGTCCCAGGGTACGCAGTATTTT. The full variable domain, rest sourced from reference TRBV30 and TRBJ2-3, is SQTIHQWPATLVQPVGSPLSLECTVEGTSNPNLYWYRQAAGRGLQLLFYSVGIGQISSEVPQNLSASRPQDRQFILSSKKLLLSDSGFYLCAWSGETSGSQGTQYFGPGTRLTVL.

The rearrangement links TRBV10-3 to TRBJ1-5, with D unresolved. This CDR3 spans 14 amino acids. Between the trimmed V and J ends, which lost 6 bases and 3 bases, there was a span of 12 bases. The germline gives CDR1 ENHRY, CDR2 SYGVKD. The CDR3 DNA reads TGTGCCATCAGGGGAGACACCAACAATCAGCCCCAGCATTTT. Protein product: CAIRGDTNNQPQHF.

The V gene is TRBV6-1, the J gene TRBJ2-7; 11 nucleotides line up with TRBD1. Germline assignment: CDR1 MNHNS and CDR2 SASEGT. V gave up 6 bases and J gave up 2 bases; unmatched junction bases: 9. This CDR3 region has 16 residues. Written as DNA, the CDR3 is TGTGCCAGCAGCGAATTCCCGGGACAGGGGGCCTACGAGCAGTACTTC. This gives the protein CASSEFPGQGAYEQYF.

A few counts support this clone. The gene calls are TRBV6-4 and TRBJ2-3; D is possibly TRBD1 (5 bases). Germline V gene lookup returns CDR1 MRHNA and CDR2 SNTAGT. The CDR3 is 14 amino acids. Trimming pared 2 bases from V and 0 bases from J, leaving 6 bases between. The CDR3 region has the DNA TGTGCCAGCAGTGACAGGGGTAGCACAGATACGCAGTATTTT. Translated, it gives CASSDRGSTDTQYF.

This sequence joins TRBV11-2 and TRBJ1-1, with unresolved D. CDR1 SGHAT and CDR2 FQNNGV come from the germline V gene. V lost 2 bases to trimming and J lost 6 bases, with 10 bases between them. This CDR3 spans 13 amino acids. CDR3 nucleotide sequence: TGTGCCAGCAGCTTACACCCAGTCTCTGAAGCTTTCTTT. Protein sequence: CASSLHPVSEAFF.

V usage is TRBV15 and J usage is TRBJ2-1; the match to TRBD2 covers 13 bases. The V segment lost 5 bases and the J segment 9 bases; nucleotides outside the gene matches: 16. Germline CDR1 reads LNHNV; CDR2 reads YYDKDF (reference sequence). This CDR3 is 18 amino acids long. CDR3: CATSGDRYGLAGEGEQFF. The CDR3 DNA sequence: TGTGCCACCAGCGGCGACAGATACGGACTAGCGGGGGAGGGTGAGCAGTTCTTC.